Each of the 20 T cell receptor beta chains below was sequenced from the same sample in a study of post-analysis software for immune sequencing data. The study's findings and limits: A few TRBV segments occurring more often in patients than controls included TRBV5-6, TRBV5-1 and TRBV20-1.

The TCR beta cDNA libraries carried unique molecular identifiers. TCRdb used MiXCR to reprocess the PCR reads, holding one entry per CDR3 protein. The sample carries around 400,000 distinct CDR3 sequences, roughly 38% recorded once. What these receptors recognize is not known. Sequenced sample: blood. Receptors were obtained from a girl aged 2-9 years with multiple sclerosis.

This clonotype was seen only a few times. One end of the junction does not line up with germline, which may come from a read error. V gene TRBV7-7 combines with J gene TRBJ2-3; 7 nucleotides line up with TRBD2. CDR3 length: 15 residues. The V gene's germline CDR1 is SSHAT and CDR2 FNYEAQ (reference sequence). This CDR3 is CASSSGLVGTDTQYF. CDR3 bases: TGTGCTAGCAGCTCTGGACTAGTTGGCACAGATACGCAGTATTTT.

This clonotype was observed a few times. The rearrangement uses TRBV10-3 and TRBJ2-1; 13 bases match TRBD2. CDR1 is ENHRY and CDR2 is SYGVKD in the germline V gene. Trimming cost V 2 bases and J 0 bases; bases outside gene matches: 7. The CDR3 totals 19 residues. This chain's CDR3 is CAISERGLAGTYSYNEQFF. The CDR3 nucleotides are TGTGCCATCAGTGAGAGGGGACTAGCGGGAACCTACTCCTACAATGAGCAGTTCTTC.

This clonotype was seen a few times. J is TRBJ2-5 and V is TRBV25-1, with D hard to call. Trimming took 5 bases from V and 1 from J, leaving 8 bases between them. Germline V gene lookup returns CDR1 MGHDK and CDR2 SYGVNS. The CDR3 covers 13 residues. CDR3 sequence reads: CASSYPPQETQYF. The DNA for the CDR3 is TGTGCCAGCAGTTACCCCCCCCAAGAGACCCAGTACTTC.

The rearrangement joins TRBV7-9 to TRBJ2-5, with 8 bases fitting TRBD2. CDR3 length: 17 amino acids. The germline V gene encodes CDR1 SEHNR and CDR2 FQNEAQ (reference sequence). The V and J ends lost 5 bases and 6 bases, in that order; junction bases with no gene match: 17. This CDR3 reads CASSPPRGGKIEKTQYF. Written as DNA, the CDR3 is TGTGCCAGCAGCCCCCCTCGGGGGGGCAAGATCGAAAAGACCCAGTACTTC.

This clonotype was seen more than once but under ten times. This chain connects TRBV5-1 to TRBJ2-3, with a weak D call TRBD2 (5 bases). Germline V gene data show CDR1 as SGHRS and CDR2 as YFSETQ. CDR3 length equals 14 residues. V lost 6 bases, J lost 0 bases, and 11 bases lay in between. CDR3 protein: CASIGGPSTDTQYF. CDR3 coding DNA: TGCGCCAGCATCGGCGGGCCGAGCACAGATACGCAGTATTTT.

The table lists this clonotype with a few counts. V gene TRBV12-3 or TRBV12-4 combines with J gene TRBJ1-2, with 8 bases matching TRBD1. With 6 bases clipped from V and 3 bases from J, the junction kept 9 bases outside the gene matches. The CDR3 has 15 amino acids. The CDR3 reads CASRTLRGPDYGYTF. CDR3 sequence (DNA): TGTGCCAGCAGGACCCTCAGGGGGCCTGACTATGGCTACACCTTC.

This clonotype was observed a few times. The V gene is TRBV29-1, the J gene TRBJ2-1; a possible D gene is TRBD1 (7 bases). This CDR3 has 15 amino acids. In germline, CDR1 is SQVTM, CDR2 ANQGSEA. With 0 bases removed from V and 7 bases from J, the gap between germline ends came to 16 bases. The CDR3 coding sequence is TGCAGCGTTGAAGATCTTGGCCAGGGGGGAAATGAGCAGTTCTTC. Residues: CSVEDLGQGGNEQFF.

The sample holds a few counts of this clonotype. The chain employs TRBV14 and TRBJ2-3, with a weak D call TRBD2 (5 bases). Germline values: CDR1 SGHDN, CDR2 FVKESK. The ends were cut back, 4 bases at V and 0 bases at J, with 17 bases in the middle. The CDR3 runs 17 residues. The CDR3 DNA reads TGTGCCAGCAGCCGCCTGAGAAGAGGGCTGAGCACAGATACGCAGTATTTT. Translation: CASSRLRRGLSTDTQYF.

This clonotype has more than one count but fewer than ten. The chain employs TRBV5-6 and TRBJ1-1, with D hard to call. Germline lookup yields CDR1 SGHDT and CDR2 YYEEEE. CDR3 length: 15 residues. V lost 3 bases to trimming and J lost 6 bases, with 18 bases between them. CDR3 protein: CASSSRGRSMAEAFF. The CDR3 coding sequence is TGTGCCAGCAGCTCTAGAGGCAGGTCCATGGCTGAAGCTTTCTTT.

This clonotype is a singleton in its sample. A much larger clone differs from this one at a single base, so this may be a read error. V usage is TRBV20-1 and J usage is TRBJ2-3; D gene uncertain. This CDR3 has 14 residues. V was pared by 6 bases and J by 4 bases, with 17 bases between. CDR1 and CDR2 (germline): DFQATT, SNEGSKA (reference sequence). CDR3 protein: CSAIKHLDADTQYF. CDR3 nucleotides: TGCAGTGCCATCAAGCATTTGGATGCAGATACGCAGTATTTT.

The chain recombines TRBV20-1 with TRBJ2-7; the match to TRBD1 covers 7 bases. The V gene's germline CDR1 is DFQATT and CDR2 SNEGSKA (reference sequence). The length of the CDR3 is 14 residues. With V trimmed by 6 bases and J by 2 bases, 10 bases remained unmatched. CDR3 nucleotides: TGCAGTGCCCTCCTTCTGCAGGGGGCCTACGAGCAGTACTTC. Its translation is CSALLLQGAYEQYF.

This clonotype occurred a few times. The chain has TRBV11-2 and TRBJ2-7; the D call may be TRBD1 or TRBD2 (5 bases each). V lost 1 base, J lost 2 bases, and 15 bases lay in between. The CDR3 runs 16 residues. Germline CDR1 and CDR2: SGHAT and FQNNGV. CDR3 amino acids: CASSLAEGPSTYEQYF. DNA of the CDR3: TGTGCCAGCAGCTTAGCAGAGGGGCCATCTACCTACGAGCAGTACTTC.

This clonotype was seen more than once but under ten times. The chain has TRBV5-1 and TRBJ2-2, with D tentatively TRBD1 (6 bases). The CDR3 runs 15 residues. Germline V gives CDR1 SGHRS, CDR2 YFSETQ. V was pared by 7 bases and J by 4 bases, with 17 bases between. CDR3 sequence reads: CASCKDRSLTGELFF. CDR3 in DNA: TGCGCCAGCTGCAAGGACAGATCCCTCACCGGGGAGCTGTTTTTT.

The CDR3: CASSHASSSYNSPLHF. In DNA, the CDR3 is TGTGCCAGCAGCCACGCCTCCAGCTCCTATAATTCACCCCTCCACTTT. The chain uses TRBV4-2 and TRBJ1-6; D ambiguous. This CDR3 has 16 amino acids. Trimming pared 3 bases from V and 0 bases from J, leaving 9 bases between. The V gene's germline CDR1 is LGHNA and CDR2 YNFKEQ.

The J gene is TRBJ1-5, the V gene TRBV28; tentative D call: TRBD1 (5 bases). This CDR3 has 16 residues. Trimming left V 6 bases short and J 1 base short, with 16 bases between. Germline V gives CDR1 MDHEN, CDR2 SYDVKM. The CDR3 region has the DNA TGTGCCAGCAGACCTAGCGGGGAGGGGAGCAATCAGCCCCAGCATTTT. Translation gives CASRPSGEGSNQPQHF.

This clonotype occurred a few times. This chain joins TRBV7-8 and TRBJ1-2; the match to TRBD1 covers 10 bases. The J segment lost 7 bases and the V segment lost 0 bases, leaving 8 bases of the junction unmatched. From germline, CDR1 is SGHVS and CDR2 FQNEAQ. This CDR3 is 16 amino acids long. The CDR3 loop reads CASSLAYAGQGLGYTF. The DNA for the CDR3 is TGTGCCAGCAGCTTAGCCTATGCGGGACAGGGGCTTGGCTACACCTTC.

This clonotype was picked up a small number of times. V and J are TRBV5-1 and TRBJ2-7, with TRBD1 matching 8 bases. This CDR3 region has 15 residues. Losses at the gene ends were 4 bases for V and 1 base for J; bases not matched to a gene: 7. CDR1 and CDR2 from the germline V gene are SGHRS and YFSETQ. CDR3 coding DNA: TGCGCCAGCAGCGCGACGGGACAGGCATCCTACGAGCAGTACTTC. Its protein is CASSATGQASYEQYF.

The V and J genes are TRBV5-1 and TRBJ1-1, with D perhaps matching TRBD1 (5 bases). This CDR3 region has 13 residues. With 7 bases removed from V and 3 bases from J, the gap between germline ends came to 13 bases. Germline-derived CDR1 and CDR2 are SGHRS and YFSETQ. For the CDR3, the DNA is TGCGCCAGCTTCCAGGGTGCGGACACTGAAGCTTTCTTT. It encodes CASFQGADTEAFF.

The genes are TRBV7-2 and TRBJ1-2; a possible D gene is TRBD1 (6 bases). In germline, CDR1 is SGHTA, CDR2 FQGNSA. With 5 bases removed from V and 8 bases from J, the gap between germline ends came to 15 bases. The CDR3 loop spans 13 amino acids. As DNA, the CDR3 is TGTGCCAGCAGCCGCAAGGGGGGCTCGGGCTACACCTTC. It is translated as CASSRKGGSGYTF.

The rearrangement joins TRBV27 to TRBJ2-4, with D perhaps TRBD2 (6 bases). V lost 3 bases and J 13 bases, leaving 22 bases between the germline ends. Germline CDR1 is MNHEY and CDR2 is SMNVEV (reference sequence). The CDR3 contains 15 residues. In DNA form, the CDR3 reads TGTGCCAGCAGTTTTGGGGGGTCTCGGCTGGGAGAGCAGTACTTC. Its protein product is CASSFGGSRLGEQYF.